This TCR beta chain was captured by sequencing in a study of cytomegalovirus exposure and HLA in healthy donors. Looking at the study overall: The 90 to 150 validation repertoires and the approximately 690 first-cohort repertoires shared a platform, a later analysis reported. Study conclusions and caveats: Usually a TCR sequence was rare, but some public TCRs were found in many donors. Subsequent analysis of the roughly 120 validation repertoires found a tendency for first-cohort TCR clusters to co-occur. Three chains linked to CMV were shown in vitro to be specific for CMV antigens.

Trimming shortened V by 1 base and J by 4 bases, and 14 bases separated the two germline ends. The germline V gene has CDR1 SGHDN and CDR2 FVKESK. The length of the CDR3 is 15 residues. Profiling relied on immunoSEQ multiplex PCR, and the TCRdb table lists in-frame clones only, not all of them. Found here are 150,000 to 250,000 clones, about 81% of them singletons; the top ten hold 0.95% to 1.5%. Remarks on this clone: Its antigen is as yet unknown.

The source is a woman aged 25 to 39 in good health and CMV-seronegative. The sequenced material came from PBMCs. The rearrangement joins TRBV14 to TRBJ2-7; maybe TRBD2 (6 bases). CDR3 nucleotides: TGTGCCAGCAGCCAAGTGGGGGGAGTGAGGTACGAGCAGTACTTC. It translates to CASSQVGGVRYEQYF.